Shown below are 12 T cell receptor beta chains from a single sample sequenced in a study of TET2 disruption in CD19-targeted CAR T cells. Their target antigens are unknown. Method: immunoSEQ multiplex PCR; TCRdb's copy keeps in-frame clones and lacks some. This specimen shows around 30,000 clones; the ten leading clones hold 1.9%. Specified treatment: autologous CTL019 cells: CD19 CAR with 4-1BB and CD3 zeta domains. The starting material was CD8- CAR+ T cells sorted from cultured blood T cells, obtained for CD19 CAR T cell therapy. As for subset: CD8-negative CAR-positive T cells from the infusion product. The receptors were sampled from a man in his sixties or seventies with chronic lymphocytic leukemia.

Comments on this clone: Read sequence stops 3 residues before the CDR3 end, and the germline J gene provides the missing end. The chain employs TRBV30 and TRBJ2-1; a possible D gene is TRBD1 (6 bases). This CDR3 region has 13 residues. Germline V lookup: CDR1 GTSNPN, CDR2 SVGIG (reference sequence). V lost 3 bases, J lost 7 bases, and 13 bases lay in between. This CDR3 is CAWSSGTPNEQFF. The covered CDR3 bases are TGTGCCTGGAGCTCCGGGACACCTAATGAG.

Regarding this clone: Read sequence stops 3 residues before the CDR3 end, and the germline J gene provides the missing end. The rearrangement links TRBV20-1 to TRBJ2-7; 7 nucleotides agree with TRBD2. Trimming took 1 base from V and 2 from J; bases not matched to a gene: 5. The germline V gene has CDR1 DFQATT and CDR2 SNEGSKA (reference sequence). This CDR3 region has 14 residues. CDR3 sequence: CSARVASGPYEQYF. Incomplete CDR3 DNA: TGCAGTGCTAGAGTGGCTAGCGGACCCTACGAG.

Remarks on this clone: The read comes to an end 3 residues before the CDR3 does, leaving the germline J gene to fill in the end. The chain carries TRBV6-2 or TRBV6-3 and TRBJ1-1; TRBD1 aligns across 8 bases. CDR3 length equals 14 residues. CDR1 is MNHEY, CDR2 SVGEGT, per germline. The covered CDR3 bases are TGTGCCAGCAGTTGGTCCCGGACAGGGAACATT. Translated: CASSWSRTGNI. Given in full, the CDR3 is CASSWSRTGNIAFF.

The CDR3 reads CASSLGGDYDYTF. The DNA read from the CDR3 is TGTGCCAGCAGCTTAGGGGGGGACTACGAC. V usage is TRBV7-2 and J usage is TRBJ1-2; weak D call: TRBD1 (5 bases). Sequencing ends 3 residues short of the CDR3 end; the germline J gene provides the rest. Germline values: CDR1 SGHTA, CDR2 FQGNSA. The CDR3 is made up of 13 amino acids.

The CDR3 loop reads CASSSMTGPREGGYTF. Incomplete CDR3 DNA: TGTGCCAGCAGCTCGATGACAGGGCCGCGGGAAGGCGGC. V and J are TRBV28 and TRBJ1-2, with 7 bases matching TRBD1. With the read ending 3 residues before the CDR3 end, the germline J gene is used to fill in that end. Germline CDR1 is MDHEN and CDR2 is SYDVKM. This CDR3 comprises 16 residues.

As to this clone: The DNA ends 3 residues before the CDR3 does, and the rest of the CDR3 is filled in from the germline J gene. The chain joins TRBV7-3 to TRBJ1-1; D possibly corresponds to TRBD1 (6 bases). V shed 2 bases and J shed 0 bases, with 7 bases lying between them. The germline V gene encodes CDR1 SGHTA and CDR2 FQGTGA. The CDR3 extends over 14 amino acids. The CDR3 loop is CASSLGQLNTEAFF. The CDR3 bases that were read are TGTGCCAGCAGCTTAGGACAGTTGAACACTGAA.

As for this clone: The read halts 3 residues ahead of the CDR3 end, with the missing end drawn from the germline J gene. The V and J genes are TRBV29-1 and TRBJ2-5, with D possibly being TRBD1 (5 bases). Germline CDR1 and CDR2: SQVTM and ANQGSEA. The CDR3 runs 14 residues. The V end lost 4 bases, the J end lost 6 bases, and 18 bases lay between the germline ends. The CDR3 loop is CSVGVSDRVKTQYF. The DNA read from the CDR3 is TGCAGCGTTGGTGTTTCAGACAGAGTTAAGACC.

As concerns this clone: Sequencing ends 3 residues short of the CDR3 end; the germline J gene provides the rest. This chain links TRBV2 with TRBJ2-5; 10 bases are shared with TRBD1. The CDR3 runs to 14 residues. In germline, CDR1 is SNHLY, CDR2 FYNNEI. Unmatched junction bases numbered 2, after V lost 3 bases and J lost 4 bases. The CDR3 region is CASSDGQGVETQYF. CDR3 DNA, as far as it was read: TGTGCCAGCAGTGATGGACAGGGGGTAGAGACC.

About this clone: The read comes to an end 3 residues before the CDR3 does, leaving the germline J gene to fill in the end. The genes are TRBV28 and TRBJ1-5; D gene uncertain. The CDR3 loop spans 12 amino acids. The germline V and J ends were trimmed by 2 bases and 7 bases, with 6 bases remaining between them. Germline V gene sequence: CDR1 MDHEN, CDR2 SYDVKM. CDR3 in amino acids: CASSLQRQPQHF. Partial CDR3 DNA: TGTGCCAGCAGTTTACAAAGGCAGCCC. Full variable domain (missing parts from reference TRBV28 and TRBJ1-5): DVKVTQSSRYLVKRTGEKVFLECVQDMDHENMFWYRQDPGLGLRLIYFSYDVKMKEKGDIPEGYSVSREKKERFSLILESASTNQTSMYLCASSLQRQPQHFGDGTRLSIL.

About this clone itself: From the germline J gene comes the end of the CDR3, since the read stops 3 residues before it. The chain recombines TRBV25-1 with TRBJ2-7, with D possibly TRBD2 on 8 matching bases. In germline, CDR1 is MGHDK, CDR2 SYGVNS. Trimming stripped 8 bases from V and 2 bases from J, with 13 bases between. The CDR3 is made up of 13 amino acids. CDR3 DNA, as far as it was read: TGTGCCAGCCTCGGGAGGGGGCCCTACGAG. As protein: CASLGRGPYE. In full, the CDR3 reads CASLGRGPYEQYF.

The CDR3 region is CATSTAGGLNTGELFF. CDR3 DNA (partial): TGTGCCACCAGTACGGCGGGGGGCCTTAACACCGGGGAG. The V call is TRBV24-1, the J call TRBJ2-2; 8 bases agree with TRBD2. The read halts 3 residues ahead of the CDR3 end, with the missing end drawn from the germline J gene. The J segment lost 2 bases and the V segment lost 6 bases, leaving 7 bases of the junction unmatched. The CDR3 covers 16 residues. The germline V gene has CDR1 KGHDR and CDR2 SFDVKD.

Notes on this clone: The CDR3 end falls 3 residues outside the read, so it is completed with the germline J gene. The chain recombines TRBV5-1 with TRBJ2-2; 7 bases agree with TRBD1. CDR1 and CDR2 (germline): SGHRS, YFSETQ. V lost 3 bases, J lost 6 bases, and 5 bases stayed unmatched. The length of the CDR3 is 14 residues. Incomplete CDR3 DNA: TGCGCCAGCAGCTCGGACAGGCAATCCGGGGAG. It codes for CASSSDRQSGE. The full CDR3 protein reads CASSSDRQSGELFF.